The rows below give T cell receptor beta chains drawn from one sample of a study of human T cells and chemical hapten exposure. In TCRdb, the RACE reads were re-called with MiXCR into one record per CDR3 protein. The sample carries just over 80,000 distinct CDR3 sequences, about 10% recorded once. The specimen comprised whole blood, sampled in connection with sensitization to the hapten diphenylcyclopropenone (DPC). These receptors were obtained from a woman between 50 and 59 years old with alopecia areata. Some clones in this sample may be carry-over from other donors' samples. The CDR3 runs from the conserved cysteine through the conserved F or W. D genes are given only for firm matches. Not all rows give a size; the values are once, few, many and, for expanded clones, a class.

abundance	v_gene	d_gene	j_gene	CDR3nt	CDR3aa
NA	TRBV18	NA	TRBJ2-3	TGTGCCAGCTCTCTACACCCTAGCACAGATACGCAGTATTTT	CASSLHPSTDTQYF
many	TRBV6-6	TRBD1	TRBJ1-2	TGTGCCAGCAGTTACTCGACAGGGCGTAGCTATGGCTACACCTTC	CASSYSTGRSYGYTF
NA	TRBV20-1	NA	TRBJ1-2	TGCAGTGCTAAAATACCGGGGAGGGGAGATGGCTACACCTTC	CSAKIPGRGDGYTF
many	TRBV6-2/TRBV6-3	NA	TRBJ2-1	TGTGCCAGCAGTTACTCGAGAGGCGGATACAATGAGCAGTTCTTC	CASSYSRGGYNEQFF
many	TRBV28	TRBD1	TRBJ2-1	TGTGCCAGCACTTCCTCGGGACAGCCTAACTCCTACAATGAGCAGTTCTTC	CASTSSGQPNSYNEQFF
few	TRBV7-9	TRBD1	TRBJ2-1	TGTGCCAGCAGCTTAATTACAGGGGACAATGAGCAGTTCTTC	CASSLITGDNEQFF
many	TRBV7-2	TRBD1	TRBJ1-1	TGTGCCAGCAGCTTAGGAGCCCTACAGGGGCCAACGGGAGCTTTCTTT	CASSLGALQGPTGAFF
NA	TRBV2	TRBD1	TRBJ2-5	TGTGCCAGCAGAAGACAGGGGGCGGACCAAGAGACCCAGTACTTC	CASRRQGADQETQYF
many	TRBV5-8	TRBD1	TRBJ2-3	TGTGCCAGCAGCTTTTTACAGGGGAATACGCAGTATTTT	CASSFLQGNTQYF
NA	TRBV5-1	NA	TRBJ1-1	TGCGCCAGCAGCTTGGCCCTGGGACGGGAGAACACTGAAGCTTTCTTT	CASSLALGRENTEAFF
NA	TRBV6-2/TRBV6-3	TRBD1	TRBJ1-1	TGTGCCAGCAGCAGACAAGGGACAGGGGGCGGCGGCACTGAAGCTTTCTTT	CASSRQGTGGGGTEAFF
many	TRBV28	TRBD2	TRBJ2-1	TGTGCCAGCAGTACACCGGGACTAGCGGGAGGAGGGGGTTACAATGAGCAGTTCTTC	CASSTPGLAGGGGYNEQFF
many	TRBV27	NA	TRBJ1-4	TGTGCCAGCAGTCCAAATGGGGTCGGGGCCTGGGGAAAACTGTTTTTT	CASSPNGVGAWGKLFF
many	TRBV18	TRBD1	TRBJ2-7	TGTGCCAGCTCCCAGTGGGACAGAGCCTCCTACGAGCAGTACTTC	CASSQWDRASYEQYF
few	TRBV18	NA	TRBJ2-3	TGTGCCAGCTCACCAGATCACCCTGCGCAGTATTTT	CASSPDHPAQYF
many	TRBV9	TRBD1	TRBJ2-2	TGTGCCAGCAGTTTCCCGGGACAGCACACCGGGGAGCTGTTTTTT	CASSFPGQHTGELFF
many	TRBV25-1	NA	TRBJ1-2	TGTGCCAGCAGTGTCCCCTTAGAAGGCTACACCTTC	CASSVPLEGYTF
NA	TRBV20-1	TRBD2	TRBJ2-3	TGCAGTGCTGGCCTGAGACTAGCGGGAGGAGGTGATACGCAGTATTTT	CSAGLRLAGGGDTQYF
many	TRBV6-2/TRBV6-3	NA	TRBJ1-5	TGTGCCAGCAGTTACTATCAAGGGAGTCAACAGCCCCAGCATTTT	CASSYYQGSQQPQHF
few	TRBV12-3/TRBV12-4	NA	TRBJ2-2	TGTGCCAGCAGTTTCGAGGTGAACACCGGGGAGCTGTTTTTT	CASSFEVNTGELFF
NA	TRBV7-3	NA	TRBJ2-1	TGTGCCAGCAGTTCGGGACTCCACAATGAGCAGTTCTTC	CASSSGLHNEQFF
many	TRBV5-1	NA	TRBJ1-4	TGCGCCAGCAGCAACCGGGACGGCGATGAAAAACTGTTTTTT	CASSNRDGDEKLFF
many	TRBV6-1	NA	TRBJ2-1	TGTGCCAGCAGGGGGGTAGCTTACAATGAGCAGTTCTTC	CASRGVAYNEQFF
few	TRBV3-1	NA	TRBJ1-2	TGTGCCAGCAGTCTATTGACCGGGGATGGCTACACCTTC	CASSLLTGDGYTF